Listed below are T cell receptor beta chains from one sample, sequenced in a study of beta chain features in type 1 diabetes. Measured with immunoSEQ multiplex PCR; TCRdb has only the in-frame clones, and not every one. The sample consists of 500,000 to 700,000 clones, around a sixth of them appearing once. The sequenced sample was naive CD4+ T cells from blood. Every receptor here comes from a man between 18 and 29 years old in good health. Each CDR3 is given with its conserved first and last residue. A D gene is named only where the DNA matches it firmly. Where a row states a size, it is once, few, many or the class of an expanded clone; other rows omit it.

d_gene	abundance	v_gene	j_gene	CDR3aa	CDR3nt
-	-	TRBV28	TRBJ1-5	CASSFLRMGAYQPQHF	TGTGCCAGCAGTTTCCTACGGATGGGGGCATATCAGCCCCAGCATTTT
-	few	TRBV6-5	TRBJ2-7	CASSPGSYEQYF	TGTGCCAGCAGCCCCGGCTCCTACGAGCAGTACTTC
-	few	TRBV4-1	TRBJ2-7	CASSQVASLKQYF	TGCGCCAGCAGCCAAGTGGCCAGTCTCAAGCAGTACTTC
TRBD1	few	TRBV2	TRBJ1-1	CASSQLQGAVAEAFF	TGTGCCAGCAGTCAACTACAGGGGGCTGTCGCTGAAGCTTTCTTT
-	few	TRBV7-9	TRBJ2-2	CASSAQGLTGELFF	TGTGCCAGCAGCGCCCAAGGGCTCACCGGGGAGCTGTTTTTT
-	-	TRBV5-4	TRBJ1-6	CASSSGALRRSYNSPLHF	TGTGCCAGCAGCAGCGGAGCTCTCCGACGCTCCTATAATTCACCCCTCCACTTT
-	-	TRBV6-5	TRBJ2-7	CASCYRDISYEQYF	TGTGCCAGCTGCTACCGGGACATCAGCTACGAGCAGTACTTC
-	-	TRBV9	TRBJ1-3	CASSLVPDPGNTIYF	TGTGCCAGCAGCCTTGTCCCCGACCCTGGAAACACCATATATTTT
TRBD2	-	TRBV5-6	TRBJ2-1	CASSLPIRLREDEQFF	TGTGCCAGCAGCTTGCCGATTAGATTACGGGAGGATGAGCAGTTCTTC
-	-	TRBV7-6	TRBJ2-1	CASSLKLHNEQFF	TGTGCCAGCAGCTTAAAGCTCCATAATGAGCAGTTCTTC
-	few	TRBV27	TRBJ1-5	CASRRDTASWNQPQHF	TGTGCCAGCAGAAGGGACACCGCCTCTTGGAATCAGCCCCAGCATTTT
TRBD1	few	TRBV18	TRBJ1-4	CASSPRTGENEKLFF	TGTGCCAGCTCACCAAGGACAGGGGAGAATGAAAAACTGTTTTTT
-	few	TRBV7-9	TRBJ1-6	CASSLMGLDNSPLHF	TGTGCCAGCAGCTTAATGGGGTTGGATAATTCACCCCTCCACTTT
-	-	TRBV19	TRBJ2-1	CASSISPGAQFF	TGTGCCAGTAGTATTTCCCCGGGGGCGCAGTTCTTC
TRBD1	-	TRBV4-3	TRBJ1-2	CASSPQTGDYGYTF	TGCGCCAGCAGCCCCCAGACAGGGGACTATGGCTACACCTTC
TRBD1	-	TRBV7-9	TRBJ1-2	CASSLRNRGMAYTF	TGTGCCAGCAGCTTAAGGAACAGGGGGATGGCCTACACCTTC
-	-	TRBV4-1	TRBJ2-7	CASSQAVGAYEQYF	TGCGCCAGCAGCCAAGCCGTTGGGGCCTACGAGCAGTACTTC
TRBD1	-	TRBV28	TRBJ1-2	CASSPGTGPTF	TGTGCCAGCAGCCCCGGGACAGGCCCCACCTTC
TRBD1	few	TRBV5-1	TRBJ2-1	CASSSDRGPMFF	TGCGCCAGCAGCTCGGACAGGGGGCCGATGTTCTTC
TRBD2	-	TRBV6-6	TRBJ2-7	CASSYAGGGYEQYF	TGTGCCAGCAGTTACGCGGGAGGGGGATACGAGCAGTACTTC
-	few	TRBV25-1	TRBJ1-5	CASSETGRNQPQHF	TGTGCCAGCAGTGAAACAGGTCGCAATCAGCCCCAGCATTTT
TRBD1	-	TRBV6-6	TRBJ2-7	CASTNWGDRGYEQYF	TGTGCCAGCACGAACTGGGGGGACAGGGGCTACGAGCAGTACTTC
-	-	TRBV5-4	TRBJ2-5	CASSSSGLQETQYF	TGTGCCAGCAGCTCCTCCGGACTGCAAGAGACCCAGTACTTC
TRBD2	-	TRBV18	TRBJ2-4	CASSPWGLAKNIQYF	TGTGCCAGCTCACCGTGGGGACTAGCGAAAAACATTCAGTACTTC
-	few	TRBV7-3	TRBJ2-2	CASSSFPGAGELFF	TGTGCCAGCAGCTCCTTCCCAGGAGCCGGGGAGCTGTTTTTT
-	-	TRBV9	TRBJ2-1	CASSVESFWNEQFF	TGTGCCAGCAGCGTAGAGAGTTTTTGGAATGAGCAGTTCTTC
TRBD2	few	TRBV11-2	TRBJ2-7	CASSPQLAGVSEQYF	TGTGCCAGCAGCCCCCAACTAGCGGGAGTCAGCGAGCAGTACTTC
-	few	TRBV27	TRBJ2-1	CASSLWVGGSYNEQFF	TGTGCCAGCAGTTTATGGGTCGGAGGCTCCTACAATGAGCAGTTCTTC
TRBD1	few	TRBV25-1	TRBJ1-1	CASSAHRGSMNTEAFF	TGTGCCAGCAGTGCCCACAGGGGCTCGATGAACACTGAAGCTTTCTTT
-	-	TRBV7-3	TRBJ2-2	CASSGRAGGSAGELFF	TGTGCCAGCAGCGGCCGAGCCGGGGGTAGTGCCGGGGAGCTGTTTTTT
-	few	TRBV4-3	TRBJ1-2	CASRPGVAYGYTF	TGCGCCAGCAGACCGGGCGTTGCCTATGGCTACACCTTC
-	-	TRBV21-1	TRBJ1-4	CASSQQGAGGEKLFF	TGTGCCAGCAGCCAACAGGGGGCAGGAGGTGAAAAACTGTTTTTT